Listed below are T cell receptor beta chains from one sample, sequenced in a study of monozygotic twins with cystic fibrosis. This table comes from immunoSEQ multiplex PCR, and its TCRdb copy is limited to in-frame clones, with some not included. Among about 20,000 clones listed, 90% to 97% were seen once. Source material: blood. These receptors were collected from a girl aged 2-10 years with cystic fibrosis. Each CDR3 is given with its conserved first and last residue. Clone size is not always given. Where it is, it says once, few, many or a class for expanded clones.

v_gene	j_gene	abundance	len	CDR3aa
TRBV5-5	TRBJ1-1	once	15	CASSLVFGQSTEAFF
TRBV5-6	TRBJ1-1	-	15	CASSSPGTTDTEAFF
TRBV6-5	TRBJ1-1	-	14	CASSYTFGGREAFF
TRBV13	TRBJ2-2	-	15	CASSFEPKGTGELFF
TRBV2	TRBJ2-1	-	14	CASNWDRGLDEQFF
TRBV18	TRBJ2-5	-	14	CASSPPPSKETQYF
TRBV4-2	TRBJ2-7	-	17	CASSQSLQRGSLYEQYF
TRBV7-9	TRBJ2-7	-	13	CASSETGELEQYF
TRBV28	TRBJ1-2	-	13	CASSGQINYGYTF
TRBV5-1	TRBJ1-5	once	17	CASSYWEPPNSNQPQHF
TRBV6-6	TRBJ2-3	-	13	CASSFSPLDTQYF
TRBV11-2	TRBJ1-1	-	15	CASSSGIGPSTEAFF
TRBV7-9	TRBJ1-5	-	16	CASSLGGENSNQPQHF
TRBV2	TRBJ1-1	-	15	CANTPAGTGGFEAFF
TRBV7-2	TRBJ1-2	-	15	CASSPPPGQGSGYTF
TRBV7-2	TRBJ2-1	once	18	CASSWGLAGVRRGNEQFF
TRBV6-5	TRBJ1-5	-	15	CASSLTGLWDQPQHF
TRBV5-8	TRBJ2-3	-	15	CASSLMTGSTDTQYF
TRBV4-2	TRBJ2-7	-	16	CASSQGRREGVYEQYF
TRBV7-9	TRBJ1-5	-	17	CASSLASGTGSHQPQHF
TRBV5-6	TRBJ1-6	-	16	CASSPRQAPYNSPLHF
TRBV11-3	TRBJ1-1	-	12	CASSPRGTEAFF
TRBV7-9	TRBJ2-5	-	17	CASSLGSGTPGAETQYF
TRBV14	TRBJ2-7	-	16	CASSPLGREFTYEQYF
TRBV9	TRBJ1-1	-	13	CASSVQGNTEAFF
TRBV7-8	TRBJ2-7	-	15	CASSLDHRGLYEQYF
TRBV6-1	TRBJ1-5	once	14	CASSPQNGNQPQHF
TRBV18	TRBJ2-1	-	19	CASSPNPLSPVSSYNEQFF
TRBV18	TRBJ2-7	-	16	CASSQSQGADFYEQYF
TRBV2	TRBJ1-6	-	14	CASSEEDKGSPLHF
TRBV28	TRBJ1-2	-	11	CASHRGPGYTF
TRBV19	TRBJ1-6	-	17	CASSIQGRSSYNSPLHF
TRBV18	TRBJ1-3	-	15	CASSLVASSGNTIYF
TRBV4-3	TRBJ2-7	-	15	CASSQEGSGVYEQYF
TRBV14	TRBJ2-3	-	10	CASKGDTQYF